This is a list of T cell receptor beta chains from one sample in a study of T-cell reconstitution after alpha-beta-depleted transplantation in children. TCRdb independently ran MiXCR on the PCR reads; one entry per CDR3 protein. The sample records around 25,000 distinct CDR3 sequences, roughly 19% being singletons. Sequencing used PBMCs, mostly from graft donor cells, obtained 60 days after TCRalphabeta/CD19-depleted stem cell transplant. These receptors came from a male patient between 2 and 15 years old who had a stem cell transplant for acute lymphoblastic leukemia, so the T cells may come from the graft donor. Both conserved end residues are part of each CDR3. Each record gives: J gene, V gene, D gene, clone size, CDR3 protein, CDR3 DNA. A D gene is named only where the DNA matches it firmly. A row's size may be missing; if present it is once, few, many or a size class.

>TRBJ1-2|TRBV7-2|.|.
CASSPGRSYGYTF
TGTGCCAGCAGCCCAGGACGGAGCTATGGCTACACCTTC
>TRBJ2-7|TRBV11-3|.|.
CASSLRYRVYEQYF
TGTGCCAGCAGCTTACGGTACAGGGTCTACGAGCAGTACTTC
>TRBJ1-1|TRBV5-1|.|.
CASSSGVTEAFF
TGCGCCAGCAGCTCCGGGGTAACTGAAGCTTTCTTT
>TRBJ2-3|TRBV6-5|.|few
CASSYGLGSDTQYF
TGTGCCAGCAGTTACGGTCTAGGGTCAGATACGCAGTATTTT
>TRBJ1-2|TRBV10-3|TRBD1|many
CVISTGSDYGYTF
TGTGTCATTTCGACAGGGTCCGACTATGGCTACACCTTC
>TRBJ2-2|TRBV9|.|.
CASSPLRGELFF
TGTGCCAGCAGCCCCCTTAGGGGGGAGCTGTTTTTT
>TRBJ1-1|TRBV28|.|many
CASLSETNTEAFF
TGTGCCAGCCTCTCGGAAACGAACACTGAAGCTTTCTTT
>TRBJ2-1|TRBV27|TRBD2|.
CASSRSGSRFNEQFF
TGTGCCAGCAGCCGGAGCGGGAGTAGATTCAATGAGCAGTTCTTC
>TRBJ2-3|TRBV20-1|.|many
CSARAGLSADTQYF
TGCAGTGCTAGAGCCGGTTTGAGTGCAGATACGCAGTATTTT
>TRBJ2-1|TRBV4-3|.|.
CASSQAGRNYNEQFF
TGCGCCAGCAGCCAAGCGGGACGGAACTACAATGAGCAGTTCTTC
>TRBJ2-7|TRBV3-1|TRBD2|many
CASSQTSGLREQYF
TGTGCCAGCAGCCAGACTAGCGGATTGAGGGAGCAGTACTTC
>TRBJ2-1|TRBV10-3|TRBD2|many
CAISEDRNSGRYYNEQFF
TGTGCCATCAGTGAGGACAGAAATAGCGGGAGATACTACAATGAGCAGTTCTTC
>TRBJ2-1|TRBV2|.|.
CASSLQGHEQFF
TGTGCCAGCAGTCTTCAGGGCCATGAGCAGTTCTTC
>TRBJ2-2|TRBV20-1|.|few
CSARVGLSTGELFF
TGCAGTGCTAGAGTAGGCTTATCCACCGGGGAGCTGTTTTTT
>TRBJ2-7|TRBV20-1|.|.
CSAKRRTYEQYF
TGCAGTGCCAAGCGGAGGACCTACGAGCAGTACTTC
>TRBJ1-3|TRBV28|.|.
CASTDGHYSGNTIYF
TGTGCCAGCACTGACGGACATTACTCTGGAAACACCATATATTTT
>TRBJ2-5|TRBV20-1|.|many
CSARLGETQYF
TGCAGTGCAAGGCTTGGGGAGACCCAGTACTTC
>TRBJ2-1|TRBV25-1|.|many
CASSESRPPSNEQFF
TGTGCCAGCAGTGAATCCAGGCCCCCAAGCAATGAGCAGTTCTTC
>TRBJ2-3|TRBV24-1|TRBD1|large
CATSETGGTDTQYF
TGTGCCACCAGTGAGACAGGGGGCACAGATACGCAGTATTTT
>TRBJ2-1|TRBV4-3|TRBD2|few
CASSQELLAGGYEQFF
TGCGCCAGCAGCCAAGAATTACTAGCGGGGGGGTATGAGCAGTTCTTC
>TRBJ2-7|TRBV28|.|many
CASSSLTSLYF
TGTGCCAGCAGTTCCCTAACCTCTCTGTACTTC
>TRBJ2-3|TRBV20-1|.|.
CSATGVGTDTQYF
TGCAGTGCGACAGGAGTTGGCACAGATACGCAGTATTTT
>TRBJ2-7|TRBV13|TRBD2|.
CASSRPRLAGGFEQYF
TGTGCCAGCAGCCGCCCACGTTTGGCGGGGGGGTTCGAGCAGTACTTC
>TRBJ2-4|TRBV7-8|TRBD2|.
CASSQVGTSVRDIQYF
TGTGCCAGCAGCCAAGTAGGGACTAGCGTTAGGGACATTCAGTACTTC
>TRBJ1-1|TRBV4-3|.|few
CASSLTSGLSTEAFF
TGCGCCAGCAGCCTAACAAGTGGTCTAAGCACTGAAGCTTTCTTT
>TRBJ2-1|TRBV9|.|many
CASSVDVPAIYNEQFF
TGTGCCAGCAGCGTAGACGTCCCGGCCATATACAATGAGCAGTTCTTC
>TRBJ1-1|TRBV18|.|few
CASSPLPTSGKNTEAFF
TGTGCCAGCTCACCACTGCCGACTTCCGGTAAAAACACTGAAGCTTTCTTT
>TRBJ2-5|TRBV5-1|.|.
CASSLAVGAPRETQYF
TGCGCCAGCAGCTTGGCTGTGGGGGCCCCTCGGGAGACCCAGTACTTC
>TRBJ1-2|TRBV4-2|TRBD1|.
CAISPGFAALRGLYGYTF
TGTGCCATCAGCCCGGGGTTTGCGGCCCTGAGGGGGCTCTATGGCTACACCTTC
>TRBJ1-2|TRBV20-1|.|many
CSARRGEVGGYTF
TGCAGTGCTAGAAGGGGAGAAGTAGGGGGCTACACCTTC
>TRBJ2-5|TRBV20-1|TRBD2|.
CSARGVRGREETQYF
TGCAGTGCTAGAGGAGTGCGAGGGAGGGAGGAGACCCAGTACTTC
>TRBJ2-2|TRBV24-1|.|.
CATRSGLGTGELFF
TGTGCCACCAGATCAGGGCTCGGCACCGGGGAGCTGTTTTTT
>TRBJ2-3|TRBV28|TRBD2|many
CASSRIPGLGPDTQYF
TGTGCCAGCAGCCGAATACCAGGACTAGGCCCCGATACGCAGTATTTT
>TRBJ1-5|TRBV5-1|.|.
CASSFTGDNQPQHF
TGCGCCAGCAGCTTCACAGGAGACAATCAGCCCCAGCATTTT
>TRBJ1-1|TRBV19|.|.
CASRPTEMNTEAFF
TGTGCCAGCAGACCGACAGAAATGAACACTGAAGCTTTCTTT
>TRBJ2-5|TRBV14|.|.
CASSLGLDLLQYF
TGTGCCAGCAGCTTAGGACTGGACCTTTTGCAGTACTTC
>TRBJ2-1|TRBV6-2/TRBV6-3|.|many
CASRLGRMWSHNEQFF
TGTGCCAGCAGACTTGGGAGGATGTGGAGTCACAATGAGCAGTTCTTC
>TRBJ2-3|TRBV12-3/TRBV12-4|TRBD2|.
CALSLGYGTSGTDTQYF
TGTGCCCTCAGTTTAGGGTACGGTACTAGCGGCACAGATACGCAGTATTTT
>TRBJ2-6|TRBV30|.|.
CAWSEHSSGANVLTF
TGTGCCTGGAGTGAACATAGCTCTGGGGCCAACGTCCTGACTTTC
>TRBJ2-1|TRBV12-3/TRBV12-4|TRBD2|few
CASSQKGTSGGPSSYNEQFF
TGTGCCAGCAGTCAAAAGGGGACTAGCGGGGGCCCTAGCTCCTACAATGAGCAGTTCTTC
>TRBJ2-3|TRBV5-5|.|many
CASSLGGGPTDTQYF
TGTGCCAGCAGCTTGGGGGGGGGGCCCACAGATACGCAGTATTTT
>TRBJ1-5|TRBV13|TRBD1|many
CASSVRQGNQPQHF
TGTGCCAGCAGCGTACGACAGGGGAATCAGCCCCAGCATTTT
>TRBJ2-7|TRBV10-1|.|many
CASSDPSSYEQYF
TGCGCCAGCAGTGACCCCAGCTCCTACGAGCAGTACTTC
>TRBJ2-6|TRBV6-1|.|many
CASSHTGQWAGANVLTF
TGTGCCAGCAGCCATACGGGACAATGGGCTGGGGCCAACGTCCTGACTTTC
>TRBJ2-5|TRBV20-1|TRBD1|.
CSALDRGHETQYF
TGCAGTGCCCTAGACAGGGGGCACGAGACCCAGTACTTC
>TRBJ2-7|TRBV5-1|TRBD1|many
CASSFRDRSYEQYF
TGCGCCAGCAGCTTTCGGGACAGGTCCTACGAGCAGTACTTC
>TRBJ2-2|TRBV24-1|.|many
CATAPRLSNTGELFF
TGTGCTACGGCCCCCCGGCTTTCGAACACCGGGGAGCTGTTTTTT
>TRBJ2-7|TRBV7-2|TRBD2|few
CASSLLAGAYEQYF
TGTGCCAGCAGCTTACTGGCGGGAGCCTACGAGCAGTACTTC
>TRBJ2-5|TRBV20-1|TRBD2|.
CSAKGVASGRKETQYF
TGCAGTGCTAAAGGGGTGGCTAGCGGGAGGAAAGAGACCCAGTACTTC
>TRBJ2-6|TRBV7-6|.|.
CASSSSSSGANVLTF
TGTGCCAGCAGCTCCTCGAGTTCTGGGGCCAACGTCCTGACTTTC
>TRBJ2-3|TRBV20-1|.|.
CSKPGTPSTDTQYF
TGCAGCAAGCCCGGGACTCCTTCCACAGATACGCAGTATTTT
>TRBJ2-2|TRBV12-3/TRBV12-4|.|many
CASSGNTGELFF
TGTGCCAGCAGCGGGAACACCGGGGAGCTGTTTTTT
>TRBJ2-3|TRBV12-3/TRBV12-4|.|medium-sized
CASSLWGYTDTQYF
TGTGCCAGCAGTTTATGGGGATACACAGATACGCAGTATTTT
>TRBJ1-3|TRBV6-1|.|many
CASSESRPFSGNTIYF
TGTGCCAGCAGTGAATCGCGACCGTTCTCTGGAAACACCATATATTTT
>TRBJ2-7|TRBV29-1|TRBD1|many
CSLRQGHEQYF
TGCAGCCTTCGACAGGGCCACGAGCAGTACTTC
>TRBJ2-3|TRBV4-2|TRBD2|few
CASSQVSRDYFSTDTQYF
TGTGCCAGCAGCCAAGTATCTAGGGACTACTTTAGCACAGATACGCAGTATTTT
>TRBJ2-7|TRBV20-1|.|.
CSATASELSVIEQYF
TGCAGTGCTACTGCATCGGAACTATCAGTGATCGAGCAGTACTTC
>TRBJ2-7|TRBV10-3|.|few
CAISEEGDYEQYF
TGTGCCATCAGTGAGGAGGGTGACTACGAGCAGTACTTC
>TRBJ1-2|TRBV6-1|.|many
CASSPTRDPSYGYTF
TGTGCCAGCAGTCCAACCAGGGACCCCTCCTATGGCTACACCTTC
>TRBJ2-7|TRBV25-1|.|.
CASSSQGSYEQYF
TGTGCCAGCAGTTCCCAGGGCTCCTACGAGCAGTACTTC